This T cell receptor (beta chain) was captured by sequencing in a study of blood T cell repertoires in COVID-19. About the study: PBMCs, B-cell-depleted T cells, or T cells provided the cDNA or gDNA that made up the material.

The CDR3 is made up of 13 amino acids. In germline, CDR1 is SGHTA, CDR2 FQGNSA. V lost 5 bases and J lost 4, with 9 bases in between. Per the authors' pipeline: Amplifying reference gene primers gave estimates of nucleated cell counts. The method was immunoSEQ multiplex PCR; TCRdb's version includes in-frame clones alone and lacks a portion of them. From that table come the V and J calls and clone size; the DNA was used to work out D and trimming. The sample has fewer than 150,000 clones, around 80% seen once. This rearrangement joins TRBV7-2 to TRBJ1-3; D unclear. The material sequenced was peripheral blood. This sequence was found in a man between 65 and 85 years old with acute or convalescent COVID-19. The chain's CDR3 is CASSEGWGNTIYF. The CDR3 DNA sequence: TGTGCCAGCAGCGAGGGATGGGGAAACACCATATATTTT.